This passage covers 19 T cell receptor beta chains from one sample sequenced in a study of response to subunit inactivated influenza vaccine. TCRdb ran MiXCR on the RT-PCR reads and lists one entry per CDR3 protein. The sample records about 570,000 distinct CDR3 sequences, around 10% being singletons. Another study also made use of these data, one on T cells expressing NK-cell markers. As that report states: cDNA encoding TCR beta was synthesized via 5'RACE template switching incorporating UMIs.

This specimen was PBMCs from blood, taken on the day of vaccination. These receptor sequences come from a man aged 45-65 years who received an inactivated influenza vaccine.

The V call is TRBV7-9, the J call TRBJ2-3, with 8 bases identical to TRBD1. Germline V CDR1 and CDR2: SEHNR, FQNEAQ (reference sequence). Germline trimming cut 9 bases from V and 1 base from J; bases unmatched to any gene: 6. The CDR3 is 14 residues long. The CDR3 nucleotides read TGTGCCAGTTTACCGGGACAGGGCACAGATACGCAGTATTTT. Residues: CASLPGQGTDTQYF.

This clonotype was counted a few times. Here the CDR3 DNA reads TGTGCCAGCAGTCGGGCAGGGTCCACTGAAGCTTTCTTT. Translating it yields CASSRAGSTEAFF. The V and J genes are TRBV12-3 or TRBV12-4 and TRBJ1-1, with TRBD1 as a possible D gene (5 bases). This CDR3 spans 13 amino acids. V lost 5 bases, J lost 4 bases, and 11 bases lay in between.

Comments on this clonotype: Relative to the germline gene, one junction end is altered; a read error may explain this. This sequence joins TRBV2 and TRBJ2-5; D ambiguous. This CDR3 region has 11 residues. Germline CDR1 is SNHLY and CDR2 is FYNNEI. The DNA of the CDR3 is TGTGCCAGCAGTGAAGAGGGCAGTGGGCTCTTC. It translates to CASSEEGSGLF. Full variable domain (missing parts from reference TRBV2 and TRBJ2-5): EPEVTQTPSHQVTQMGQEVILRCVPISNHLYFYWYRQILGQKVEFLVSFYNNEISEKSEIFDDQFSVERPDGSNFTLKIRSTKLEDSAMYFCASSEEGSGLFGPGTRLLVL.

This clonotype has ten or more counts. The genes are TRBV5-1 and TRBJ1-1; D is unclear. The CDR3 covers 14 residues. The ends were cut back, 4 bases at V and 0 bases at J, with 10 bases in the middle. Germline V gene data show CDR1 as SGHRS and CDR2 as YFSETQ. The CDR3 sequence: CASSPNGLNTEAFF. CDR3 sequence (DNA): TGCGCCAGCAGCCCGAACGGTTTGAACACTGAAGCTTTCTTT.

This clonotype came up a few times. The genes are TRBV15 and TRBJ1-5, with D perhaps TRBD1 (6 bases). The germline V gene has CDR1 LNHNV and CDR2 YYDKDF (reference sequence). The CDR3 consists of 15 residues. V was trimmed by 3 bases and J by 2 bases, leaving 11 bases between them. CDR3 nucleotides: TGTGCCACCAGCAGGTCAGGGGATGGCAATCAGCCCCAGCATTTT. This translates into CATSRSGDGNQPQHF.

There are a few counts of this clonotype. For the CDR3, the DNA is TGTGCCAGCAGCGTAGCTTCCGACAGCACCTACGAGCAGTACTTC. Amino acid sequence: CASSVASDSTYEQYF. The chain carries TRBV9 and TRBJ2-7; a weak D match, TRBD1 (5 bases). Germline V gene sequence: CDR1 SGDLS, CDR2 YYNGEE. V lost 0 bases to trimming and J lost 2 bases, with 12 bases between them. CDR3 length: 15 amino acids.

The rearrangement joins TRBV6-5 to TRBJ2-5; TRBD2 might be the D (7 bases). Germline assignment: CDR1 MNHEY and CDR2 SVGAGI. Trimming left V 7 bases short and J 7 bases short, with 19 bases between. This CDR3 has 14 residues. The CDR3 reads CASNSAGRGGTQYF. CDR3 DNA sequence: TGTGCCAGCAATTCAGCGGGGAGGGGGGGGACCCAGTACTTC.

This rearrangement joins TRBV5-1 to TRBJ2-7, with D perhaps matching TRBD1 (6 bases). The CDR3 is 15 residues long. CDR1 SGHRS and CDR2 YFSETQ come from the germline V gene. Trimming removed 4 bases at V and 4 bases at J, with 18 bases between. The CDR3 spells CASSRLPGQQYEQYF. Written as DNA, the CDR3 is TGCGCCAGCAGCCGCCTCCCCGGACAGCAATACGAGCAGTACTTC.

The CDR3 sequence: CASSQAISSGTEAFF. In nucleotides, the CDR3 is TGTGCCAGCAGCCAAGCGATATCGTCCGGCACTGAAGCTTTCTTT. The chain recombines TRBV14 with TRBJ1-1; unclear D gene. Trimming left V 1 base short and J 4 bases short, with 13 bases between. Germline V gene lookup returns CDR1 SGHDN and CDR2 FVKESK. This CDR3 has 15 amino acids.

V is TRBV20-1 and J is TRBJ2-3; D is uncertain. V was cut by 3 bases and J by 0 bases, with 7 bases left in between. Per germline, CDR1 DFQATT and CDR2 SNEGSKA (reference sequence). The CDR3 runs to 13 residues. This CDR3 reads CSASSRSTDTQYF. In DNA form, the CDR3 reads TGCAGTGCTAGTAGTCGTAGCACAGATACGCAGTATTTT.

The chain combines TRBV19 with TRBJ2-5, with 9 bases aligning to TRBD2. This CDR3 is 15 amino acids long. V lost 5 bases and J lost 5; bases outside the gene matches: 9. Germline CDR1 LNHDA, CDR2 SQIVND (reference sequence). The DNA of the CDR3 is TGTGCCAGTAGTGTAGCGGGAGTTTCATGGGAGACCCAGTACTTC. It yields the protein CASSVAGVSWETQYF. Full variable domain (remainder filled in from reference TRBV19 and TRBJ2-5): DGGITQSPKYLFRKEGQNVTLSCEQNLNHDAMYWYRQDPGQGLRLIYYSQIVNDFQKGDIAEGYSVSREKKESFPLTVTSAQKNPTAFYLCASSVAGVSWETQYFGPGTRLLVL.

This clonotype appeared a few times. The chain combines TRBV29-1 with TRBJ2-3; 11 nucleotides agree with TRBD2. With V trimmed by 6 bases and J by 3 bases, 8 bases remained unmatched. CDR1 is SQVTM and CDR2 is ANQGSEA in the germline V gene. This CDR3 has 15 amino acids. The CDR3 region is CSVEFRLAGTDTQYF. The CDR3 DNA reads TGCAGCGTAGAATTTAGACTAGCGGGGACAGATACGCAGTATTTT.

This clonotype has a handful of counts. The chain recombines TRBV5-1 with TRBJ2-2, with D possibly matching TRBD1 (6 bases). This CDR3 comprises 18 residues. Trimming took off 1 base at V and 3 bases at J, with 19 bases between the two ends. Germline V lookup: CDR1 SGHRS, CDR2 YFSETQ. The CDR3: CASSLPWISQGHTGELFF. The CDR3 DNA follows: TGCGCCAGCAGCTTGCCGTGGATCTCACAGGGCCACACCGGGGAGCTGTTTTTT.

The CDR3 nucleotides are TGTGCCAGTACCCAGACAGGGTTCAATGAGCAGTTCTTC. Translated: CASTQTGFNEQFF. This chain uses TRBV19 with TRBJ2-1; 7 nucleotides match TRBD1. Looked up from germline, CDR1 is LNHDA and CDR2 is SQIVND (reference sequence). With V trimmed by 7 bases and J by 6 bases, 6 bases remained unmatched. This CDR3 region has 13 residues.

The chain couples TRBV6-2 or TRBV6-3 to TRBJ1-2; D is undetermined. Germline loops: CDR1 MNHEY, CDR2 SVGEGT. The V gene lost 2 bases and the J gene lost 6 bases, with 13 bases spanning the gap. The CDR3 spans 14 residues. The CDR3 DNA follows: TGTGCCAGCAGTTACGGTCGAGGGATTAATGGCTACACCTTC. Its protein product is CASSYGRGINGYTF.

This clonotype was counted between two and nine times. The chain recombines TRBV4-1 with TRBJ2-6; perhaps TRBD1 as D (6 bases). The CDR3 covers 20 residues. Germline CDR1 and CDR2: MGHRA and YSYEKL. Between the trimmed V and J ends, which lost 1 base and 0 bases, there was a span of 19 bases. The CDR3 loop reads CASSQALQRTASSGANVLTF. In DNA form, the CDR3 reads TGCGCCAGCAGCCAAGCCTTACAAAGGACAGCCTCCTCTGGGGCCAACGTCCTGACTTTC.

This clonotype was found a few times. This sequence joins TRBV5-1 and TRBJ1-5; D is uncertain. CDR1 is SGHRS, CDR2 YFSETQ, per germline. Trimming removed 5 bases at V and 0 bases at J, with 9 bases between. The CDR3 contains 14 residues. The CDR3 sequence: CASRVTPSNQPQHF. CDR3 nucleotides: TGCGCCAGCAGGGTCACCCCTAGCAATCAGCCCCAGCATTTT.

This clonotype was picked up a small number of times. The chain carries TRBV20-1 and TRBJ2-1, with TRBD2 matching 8 bases. The CDR3 loop spans 14 amino acids. The germline V gene has CDR1 DFQATT and CDR2 SNEGSKA (reference sequence). J gave up 6 bases and V 0 bases, and 4 bases lay outside the gene matches. The DNA of the CDR3 is TGCAGTGCTAGAGAAAAGCGGGAGATCAATGAGCAGTTCTTC. Amino acids: CSAREKREINEQFF.

This clonotype was seen a handful of times. This sequence joins TRBV4-3 and TRBJ1-1, with no clear D. The CDR3 contains 12 residues. Trimming removed 5 bases at V and 4 bases at J, with 8 bases between. Germline loops: CDR1 LGHNA, CDR2 YSLEER. The CDR3 DNA follows: TGCGCCAGCAGCGACGAGGTCACTGAAGCTTTCTTT. Protein product: CASSDEVTEAFF.